This passage covers 6 T cell receptor beta chains from one sample sequenced in a study of blood T cell repertoires in COVID-19. Some clones are missing from TCRdb's copy, which holds only in-frame ones; the method was immunoSEQ multiplex PCR. The table lists under 350,000 clones, roughly 87% of them singletons, with about 14% in the top ten. The specimen was peripheral blood. The receptor set was obtained from a human donor in a cohort sampled during active COVID-19.

This clone was recorded only once. This chain connects TRBV7-8 to TRBJ1-2, with a weak D call TRBD1 (5 bases). This CDR3 is built from 16 residues. The V and J ends lost 2 bases and 2 bases respectively, with 15 bases between them. The germline V gene encodes CDR1 SGHVS and CDR2 FQNEAQ. For the CDR3, the DNA is TGTGCCAGCAGCTTAAGGGTGGCGAAGGGGAACTATGGCTACACCTTC. Translating it yields CASSLRVAKGNYGYTF.

The V and J genes are TRBV4-1 and TRBJ1-1; the match to TRBD1 covers 9 bases. Unmatched junction bases numbered 16, after V lost 3 bases and J lost 5 bases. Looked up from germline, CDR1 is MGHRA and CDR2 is YSYEKL. The CDR3 has 18 amino acids. Written as DNA, the CDR3 is TGCGCCAGCAGCCAGCCTCCGGGACAGGGTTCCGTTGGGACTGAAGCTTTCTTT. This encodes CASSQPPGQGSVGTEAFF.

The chain is built from TRBV23-1 and TRBJ2-1; 9 nucleotides match TRBD1. TRBV23-1 is noted as an ORF with a role that remains uncertain. With 4 bases clipped from V and 10 bases from J, the junction kept 11 bases outside the gene matches. There are 15 residues in the CDR3. CDR3: CASSLGTGRFSEQFF. The CDR3 nucleotides are TGCGCCAGCAGTCTTGGGACAGGGCGGTTTTCGGAGCAGTTCTTC.

This rearrangement joins TRBV5-6 to TRBJ1-1; 8 bases are a match to TRBD1. Germline V gene lookup returns CDR1 SGHDT and CDR2 YYEEEE. The CDR3 sequence is 16 residues long. The ends lost 6 bases at V and 5 bases at J; junction bases unmatched: 15. CDR3 in DNA: TGTGCCAGCACCGTAGAGACAGGGGCGCGGTATACTGAAGCTTTCTTT. It yields the protein CASTVETGARYTEAFF.

V and J are TRBV4-1 and TRBJ1-1, with D hard to call. Germline V CDR1 and CDR2: MGHRA, YSYEKL. The V end lost 4 bases, the J end lost 1 base, and 16 bases lay between the germline ends. This CDR3 comprises 16 residues. The DNA of the CDR3 is TGCGCCAGCAGCCTCGTTGGATCGGGGAGGAACACTGAAGCTTTCTTT. Protein sequence: CASSLVGSGRNTEAFF.

The V call is TRBV9, the J call TRBJ2-3; 9 bases map to TRBD2. CDR1 SGDLS and CDR2 YYNGEE come from the germline V gene. J lost 5 bases, V lost 4 bases, and 14 bases had no gene match. The CDR3 consists of 17 residues. CDR3 in amino acids: CASSYRASGIAGDTQYF. DNA of the CDR3: TGTGCCAGCAGCTATAGGGCTAGCGGGATTGCAGGAGATACGCAGTATTTT. Together with reference TRBV9 and TRBJ2-3, the CDR3 gives the full variable domain: DSGVTQTPKHLITATGQRVTLRCSPRSGDLSVYWYQQSLDQGLQFLIQYYNGEERAKGNILERFSAQQFPDLHSELNLSSLELGDSALYFCASSYRASGIAGDTQYFGPGTRLTVL.